These T cell receptor beta chains were read from a single sample in a study of type 1 regulatory T cells. MiXCR, run by TCRdb on the reads, gives a single entry per CDR3 protein. The profile shows about 68,000 distinct CDR3 sequences, around 57% of them singletons. These receptors' targets are unknown. Sequenced input: cultured T cells, either the whole culture or a sorted T cell fraction (not recorded which). The receptors stem from a human donor in good health. Both conserved end residues are part of each CDR3. The D gene is left open where the match is weak. A clone size is listed for some rows: how often the clone was seen (once, few, many), or a class if it is expanded.

j_gene,abundance,v_gene,d_gene,CDR3aa,CDR3nt
TRBJ1-3,once,TRBV5-5,TRBD1,CASSLITGGTGAGNTIYF,TGTGCCAGCAGCTTGATCACCGGTGGGACAGGGGCTGGAAACACCATATATTTT
TRBJ2-7,.,TRBV18,TRBD2,CASSPAEAGPYEQYF,TGTGCCAGCTCCCCGGCGGAAGCGGGGCCCTACGAGCAGTACTTC
TRBJ2-4,few,TRBV25-1,TRBD1,CASGYAGGPFKNIQYF,TGTGCCAGCGGGTATGCAGGGGGCCCTTTCAAAAACATTCAGTACTTC
TRBJ2-7,medium-sized,TRBV6-5,.,CASSTGTFFPYEQYF,TGTGCCAGCAGTACTGGGACATTTTTCCCCTACGAGCAGTACTTC
TRBJ2-2,.,TRBV4-3,.,CASSQVGGSGELFF,TGCGCCAGCAGCCAAGTTGGAGGGAGCGGGGAGCTGTTTTTT
TRBJ2-5,once,TRBV12-3/TRBV12-4,.,CASSSRGGTGLETQYF,TGTGCCAGCAGCTCCCGCGGGGGGACAGGGTTAGAGACCCAGTACTTC
TRBJ1-2,.,TRBV10-3,.,CAISEEVIYGYTF,TGTGCCATCAGTGAGGAGGTGATCTATGGCTACACCTTC
TRBJ2-1,.,TRBV19,.,CASSHRQAARLVRNEQFF,TGTGCCAGTAGTCATCGACAGGCCGCGCGACTAGTAAGGAATGAGCAGTTCTTC
TRBJ2-3,few,TRBV4-2,.,CASSQEGSSPDTQYF,TGTGCCAGCAGCCAAGAAGGGTCTTCACCAGATACGCAGTATTTT
TRBJ2-7,.,TRBV5-4,.,CASSYISREFHEQYF,TGTGCCAGCAGCTACATCAGCAGGGAATTCCACGAGCAGTACTTC
TRBJ2-1,.,TRBV20-1,.,CSARWRGGNEQFF,TGCAGTGCTAGGTGGCGGGGTGGAAATGAGCAGTTCTTC
TRBJ2-5,.,TRBV5-1,.,CASSLVGEQETQYF,TGCGCCAGCAGCTTGGTCGGAGAACAAGAGACCCAGTACTTC
TRBJ2-3,.,TRBV2,TRBD2,CASEPGLAAPTSTDTQYF,TGTGCCAGCGAACCAGGCCTAGCGGCGCCAACTAGCACAGATACGCAGTATTTT
TRBJ1-3,.,TRBV20-1,.,CSASGPSGNTIYF,TGCAGTGCTAGTGGTCCATCTGGAAACACCATATATTTT
TRBJ2-7,.,TRBV7-2,TRBD1,CASSSRRQGSSYEQYF,TGTGCCAGCAGCTCACGAAGACAGGGTTCCTCCTACGAGCAGTACTTC
TRBJ2-7,.,TRBV4-1,.,CASSQATFGSGVSYEQYF,TGCGCCAGCAGCCAGGCAACATTCGGGAGCGGAGTCTCCTACGAGCAGTACTTC
TRBJ2-7,once,TRBV7-9,.,CASSLGGGGIPDEQYF,TGTGCCAGCAGCTTAGGAGGGGGCGGGATCCCCGACGAGCAGTACTTC
TRBJ1-1,.,TRBV6-2/TRBV6-3,.,CASSYLTGGSEAFF,TGTGCCAGCAGTTACTTGACAGGAGGATCTGAAGCTTTCTTT
TRBJ1-1,.,TRBV20-1,TRBD1,CSAGRTGGLNTEAFF,TGCAGTGCTGGACGGACAGGGGGTTTGAACACTGAAGCTTTCTTT
TRBJ2-5,.,TRBV19,.,CASSILGVSQETQYF,TGTGCCAGTAGTATTTTGGGGGTCTCCCAAGAGACCCAGTACTTC
TRBJ1-5,.,TRBV19,.,CASSVDSGSNQPQHF,TGTGCCAGTAGTGTCGACAGTGGGAGCAATCAGCCCCAGCATTTT
TRBJ1-2,many,TRBV29-1,TRBD1,CIGQEGYGYTF,TGCATCGGACAGGAAGGTTATGGCTACACCTTC
TRBJ1-4,.,TRBV6-2/TRBV6-3,TRBD1,CASSDTGTENEKLFF,TGTGCCAGCAGCGACACCGGGACAGAAAATGAAAAACTGTTTTTT
TRBJ2-3,.,TRBV29-1,.,CSGRAGGTDTQYF,TGCAGCGGGAGGGCCGGGGGCACAGATACGCAGTATTTT
TRBJ2-1,few,TRBV6-6,.,CASAPAGDEQFF,TGTGCCAGCGCCCCTGCGGGCGATGAGCAGTTCTTC
TRBJ1-1,.,TRBV27,.,CASRPPGPNTEAFF,TGTGCCAGCAGGCCTCCGGGGCCAAACACTGAAGCTTTCTTT
TRBJ2-7,.,TRBV7-4,TRBD1,CASSLIRDRFYEQYF,TGTGCCAGCAGCTTAATCCGGGACAGGTTCTACGAGCAGTACTTC
TRBJ2-2,.,TRBV23-1,.,CASSRRTLNTGELFF,TGCGCCAGCAGTCGACGGACCTTGAACACCGGGGAGCTGTTTTTT
TRBJ1-3,.,TRBV12-3/TRBV12-4,.,CASSLSGFIGNTIYF,TGTGCCAGCAGTTTATCTGGTTTTATCGGAAACACCATATATTTT
TRBJ2-7,.,TRBV4-2,.,CASSAVGAGEQYF,TGTGCCAGCAGCGCGGTTGGGGCGGGCGAGCAGTACTTC
TRBJ2-2,once,TRBV20-1,.,CSASSRTRRTGELFF,TGCAGTGCTAGCAGCCGGACCCGGAGGACCGGGGAGCTGTTTTTT